This is a list of T cell receptor beta chains from one sample in a study of regulatory T cells in long-lasting Graves disease. MiXCR, run by TCRdb on the multiplex PCR reads, gives a single entry per CDR3 protein. The sample holds around 460,000 distinct CDR3 sequences, approximately 23% seen once. Sequencing used peripheral blood mononuclear cells (PBMCs), obtained when the disease was refractory, from a patient treated with antithyroid drugs. The receptors originated from a female donor with Graves disease. CDR3s include the opening cysteine and the closing phenylalanine or tryptophan. The D gene is left open where the match is weak. Clone sizes are given selectively: once, few, many, or a class where the clone is expanded.

V	D	J	size	DNA	CDR3
TRBV6-7	.	TRBJ1-2	many	TGTGCCAGCAACGCCGAGTCCTATGGCTACACCTTC	CASNAESYGYTF
TRBV7-2	.	TRBJ2-7	.	TGTGTCAGCACTTGGGGCTTCGGGTACGAGCAGTACTTC	CVSTWGFGYEQYF
TRBV20-1	.	TRBJ1-1	.	TGCAGTGCTAGGGGGGGGGGGGTCTCGGACACTGAAGCTTTCTTT	CSARGGGVSDTEAFF
TRBV4-2	.	TRBJ2-5	.	TGTGCCAGCAGCGGGTCGAACGGGATCCAAGAGACCCAGTACTTC	CASSGSNGIQETQYF
TRBV12-3/TRBV12-4	TRBD1	TRBJ2-5	few	TGTGCCAGCAGGGGGACAGGGACTCAAGAGACCCAGTACTTC	CASRGTGTQETQYF
TRBV29-1	.	TRBJ2-2	.	TGCAGCGTCATGGGCCTACACGCCACCGGGGAGCTGTTTTTT	CSVMGLHATGELFF
TRBV20-1	.	TRBJ2-2	.	TGCAGTGCTGAAGTTACCGGGGAGCTGTTTTTT	CSAEVTGELFF
TRBV29-1	.	TRBJ1-3	.	TGCAGCGTTGTGGAGACAGTAGCTGGAAACACCATATATTTT	CSVVETVAGNTIYF
TRBV12-3/TRBV12-4	.	TRBJ1-5	many	TGTGCCAGCAGTTCCGACGGCTATGATCAGCCCCAGCATTTT	CASSSDGYDQPQHF
TRBV7-2	.	TRBJ1-4	.	TGTGCCAGCAGCTTAGAAGGCGGTCCGCCCGGAAAACTGTTTTTT	CASSLEGGPPGKLFF
TRBV12-3/TRBV12-4	TRBD1	TRBJ1-2	many	TGTGCCAGCAGTGAGGACAGGGTGGACTACACCTTC	CASSEDRVDYTF
TRBV20-1	.	TRBJ1-2	many	TGCAGTGCCCTGACTTATGGCTACACCTTC	CSALTYGYTF
TRBV29-1	.	TRBJ1-2	.	TGCAGCGTTGAAGAAACCGGGCCCTATGGCTACACCTTC	CSVEETGPYGYTF
TRBV20-1	.	TRBJ1-4	many	TGCAGTGCTAGGGCTTCAAGACAAGGACGCGATAATGAAAAACTGTTTTTT	CSARASRQGRDNEKLFF
TRBV11-2	TRBD1	TRBJ1-1	many	TGTGCCAGCAGGGTGGCCTCGACAGGGGGCACTGAAGCTTTCTTT	CASRVASTGGTEAFF
TRBV28	.	TRBJ2-1	.	TGTGCCAGCAGCCCTACAGGGTACCATGAGCAGTTCTTC	CASSPTGYHEQFF
TRBV5-1	.	TRBJ1-1	.	TGCGCCAGCAGCTTGGAACAGACTGAAGCTTTCTTT	CASSLEQTEAFF
TRBV5-1	TRBD1	TRBJ2-3	.	TGCGCCAGCAGCTACACATTACAGGGGGCAGATACGCAGTATTTT	CASSYTLQGADTQYF
TRBV6-2/TRBV6-3	.	TRBJ2-7	many	TGTGCCAGCAGTGAAGTGGCAGGCCCCTACGAGCAGTACTTC	CASSEVAGPYEQYF
TRBV6-2/TRBV6-3	.	TRBJ2-2	few	TGTGCCAGCAGCGGACTATACACCGGGGAGCTGTTTTTT	CASSGLYTGELFF
TRBV20-1	.	TRBJ2-7	few	TGCAGTGCTAGAGACCGGGCCACGGACTACGAGCAGTACTTC	CSARDRATDYEQYF
TRBV6-2/TRBV6-3	TRBD1	TRBJ1-6	few	TGTGCCAGCAGTTACCTCCGGGACAGGAGGAATTCACCCCTCCACTTT	CASSYLRDRRNSPLHF
TRBV10-3	.	TRBJ2-7	many	TGTGCCATCAGTGGGGGCTACGAGCAGTACTTC	CAISGGYEQYF
TRBV25-1	.	TRBJ1-2	.	TGTGCCAGCAGTGAACAGATTAACTATGGCTACACCTTC	CASSEQINYGYTF
TRBV6-5	TRBD2	TRBJ2-1	.	TGTGCCAGCAGTTACGGGACTAGCGGGGTTCGCTATGAGCAGTTCTTC	CASSYGTSGVRYEQFF
TRBV7-2	.	TRBJ1-2	.	TGTGCCAGCAGCTTAGAGTGGAGGGGAGGGGGCTACACCTTC	CASSLEWRGGGYTF
TRBV25-1	.	TRBJ2-3	.	TGTGCCAGCAGTGACATCAGGGGCACAGATACGCAGTATTTT	CASSDIRGTDTQYF
TRBV28	.	TRBJ1-5	many	TGTGCCAGCAGCATCCCGGTGGGGGGGAATCAGCCCCAGCATTTT	CASSIPVGGNQPQHF
TRBV9	TRBD1	TRBJ1-4	few	TGTGCCAGCAGCGTAGGGACAGGGAACCCTCACGAAAAACTGTTTTTT	CASSVGTGNPHEKLFF
TRBV7-9	.	TRBJ1-2	few	TGTGCCAGCAGCCAGATCAGGGATGGCTACACCTTC	CASSQIRDGYTF
TRBV24-1	TRBD1	TRBJ1-1	.	TGTGCCACCAGCGGGCGAAAGGGGGCGGACACTGAAGCTTTCTTT	CATSGRKGADTEAFF